This T cell receptor beta chain stems from a study of glioma-infiltrating T cells. Using RNA template, CDR3s of TCR alpha and beta were amplified with iRepertoire arm-PCR. TCRdb called the multiplex PCR reads again in MiXCR, with one record for every CDR3 protein. The profile shows under 200,000 distinct CDR3 sequences, 43% of them singletons. Trimming left V 3 bases short and J 5 bases short, with 8 bases between. The CDR3 has 13 residues. Per germline, CDR1 KGHDR and CDR2 SFDVKD. The source is a human donor with low-grade glioma or glioblastoma, undergoing nonglioma brain surgery, or in good health (not recorded which). The chain has TRBV24-1 and TRBJ2-3; D not certain. The specimen sequenced was glioma tissue, nonneoplastic brain tissue, or PBMCs (not recorded which). The CDR3 region has the DNA TGTGCCACCAGTGATGTAGTGATAGATACGCAGTATTTT. Translation: CATSDVVIDTQYF.